One and the same sample provided the 11 T cell receptor beta chains below, sequenced in a study of blood T cell repertoires in COVID-19. Method: immunoSEQ multiplex PCR; TCRdb's copy keeps in-frame clones and lacks some. The sample contains 320,000 or so clones, less than 90% of which appear only once. The specimen sequenced was PBMCs or T cells enriched from blood (not recorded which). These receptors all come from a woman in her twenties or thirties who had recovered from COVID-19.

This clone showed up just a few times. CDR3 coding DNA: TGCGCCAGCAGCCAAAGGGACAACTACGAGCAGTACTTC. Protein: CASSQRDNYEQYF. V is TRBV4-1 and J is TRBJ2-7; a possible D gene is TRBD1 (6 bases). Trimming removed 2 bases from V and 3 bases from J, with 8 bases in between. Germline-derived CDR1 and CDR2 are MGHRA and YSYEKL. CDR3 length: 13 amino acids.

The chain has TRBV6-2 or TRBV6-3 and TRBJ2-5; TRBD1 might be the D (5 bases). The germline V and J ends were trimmed by 2 bases and 2 bases, with 12 bases remaining between them. CDR3 length equals 15 residues. Germline values: CDR1 MNHEY, CDR2 SVGEGT. CDR3 DNA sequence: TGTGCCAGCAGTTACCGCCAGGGCGTACAAGAGACCCAGTACTTC. Translated: CASSYRQGVQETQYF.

The chain has TRBV3-1 (or the pseudogene TRBV3-2) and TRBJ1-5; perhaps TRBD1 as D (6 bases). V was shortened by 3 bases and J by 2 bases, with 11 bases between the two germline ends. The CDR3 has 15 residues. Looked up from germline, CDR1 is LGHDT and CDR2 is YNNKEL (reference sequence). The CDR3 bases are TGTGCCAGCAGCCAGACGGGACAAGGCAATCAGCCCCAGCATTTT. It yields the protein CASSQTGQGNQPQHF.

The chain combines TRBV7-2 with TRBJ2-5; no clear D gene. V lost 1 base and J 2 bases, leaving 11 bases between the germline ends. The CDR3 covers 15 residues. Germline CDR1 SGHTA, CDR2 FQGNSA. Here the CDR3 DNA reads TGTGCCAGCAGCTTAGTAGCCACGGAGCAAGAGACCCAGTACTTC. It translates to CASSLVATEQETQYF.

The chain combines TRBV29-1 with TRBJ2-3, with TRBD1 identical over 7 bases. This CDR3 has 15 residues. CDR1 SQVTM and CDR2 ANQGSEA come from the germline V gene. J lost 3 bases, V lost 0 bases, and 6 bases had no gene match. CDR3 DNA: TGCAGCGTTGAAGATTCGACAGGGATAACAGATACGCAGTATTTT. This gives the protein CSVEDSTGITDTQYF.

CDR3 loop: CASSLGGSTETQYF. The CDR3 nucleotides read TGTGCCAGCAGCTTAGGTGGTAGCACCGAGACCCAGTACTTC. The chain joins TRBV7-2 to TRBJ2-5; D remains ambiguous. CDR3 length equals 14 residues. Germline CDR1 is SGHTA and CDR2 is FQGNSA. V lost 1 base to trimming and J lost 5 bases, with 11 bases between them.

CDR3 DNA sequence: TGTGCCAGCAGCTTAATAGGGGGGGGCCCCCGGACCCAGTACTTC. Translation gives CASSLIGGGPRTQYF. The chain employs TRBV7-8 and TRBJ2-5, with TRBD2 as a possible D gene (7 bases). Germline CDR1 is SGHVS and CDR2 is FQNEAQ. CDR3 length: 15 amino acids. V was shortened by 2 bases and J by 7 bases, with 17 bases between the two germline ends.

Remarks on this clone: The sample holds other DNA sequences that translate to the same CDR3. V and J are TRBV29-1 and TRBJ2-3; D call uncertain. CDR1 SQVTM and CDR2 ANQGSEA come from the germline V gene. V was shortened by 5 bases and J by 0 bases, with 9 bases between the two germline ends. The CDR3 runs 13 residues. CDR3 nucleotides: TGCAGCGTTCACCCGGGTAGCACAGATACGCAGTATTTT. Its protein product is CSVHPGSTDTQYF.

The chain combines TRBV5-1 with TRBJ2-2; possible D gene TRBD2, 6 bases. V lost 4 bases and J 2 bases, leaving 12 bases between the germline ends. Germline V CDR1 and CDR2: SGHRS, YFSETQ. This CDR3 has 15 residues. The CDR3 sequence: CASSNGDFNTGELFF. CDR3 bases: TGCGCCAGCAGCAATGGGGACTTCAACACCGGGGAGCTGTTTTTT.

The CDR3 coding sequence is TGCGCCAGCAGCCCATATCGGACAGGACGGTCGAGCGAGCAGTACTTC. The encoded protein is CASSPYRTGRSSEQYF. The J gene is TRBJ2-7, the V gene TRBV5-1, with 7 bases aligning to TRBD1. J gave up 6 bases and V 4 bases, and 16 bases lay outside the gene matches. Per the germline V gene, CDR1 is SGHRS and CDR2 is YFSETQ. The CDR3 loop spans 16 amino acids.

This clone has just one count. The chain employs TRBV6-6 and TRBJ2-2, with D perhaps matching TRBD2 (5 bases). CDR1 MNHNY and CDR2 SVGAGI come from the germline V gene (reference sequence). This CDR3 has 14 amino acids. Deletions cut 6 bases from V and 2 bases from J, with 10 bases between. CDR3 sequence (DNA): TGTGCCAGCAGCGGGGTTTTCAACACCGGGGAGCTGTTTTTT. It translates to CASSGVFNTGELFF.